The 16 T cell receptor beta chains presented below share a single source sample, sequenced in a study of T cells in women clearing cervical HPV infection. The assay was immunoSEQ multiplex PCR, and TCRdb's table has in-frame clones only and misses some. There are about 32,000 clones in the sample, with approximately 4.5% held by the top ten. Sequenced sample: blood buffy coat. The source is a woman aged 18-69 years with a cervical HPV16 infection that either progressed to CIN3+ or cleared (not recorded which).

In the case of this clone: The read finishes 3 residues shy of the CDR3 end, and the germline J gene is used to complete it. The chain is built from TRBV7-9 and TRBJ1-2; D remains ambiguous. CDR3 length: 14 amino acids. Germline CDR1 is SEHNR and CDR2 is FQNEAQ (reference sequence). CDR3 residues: CASSPVLFVQDYTF. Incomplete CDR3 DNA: TGTGCCAGCAGCCCAGTTCTTTTTGTGCAGGAC.

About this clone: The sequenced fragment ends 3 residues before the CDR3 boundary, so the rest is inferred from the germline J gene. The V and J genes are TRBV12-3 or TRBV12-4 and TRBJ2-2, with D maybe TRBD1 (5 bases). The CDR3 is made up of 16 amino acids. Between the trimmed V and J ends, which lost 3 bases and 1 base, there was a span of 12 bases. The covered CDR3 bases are TGTGCCAGCAGTTTTGGTCCAGGGTGGAACACCGGGGAG. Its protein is CASSFGPGWNTGE. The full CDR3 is CASSFGPGWNTGELFF.

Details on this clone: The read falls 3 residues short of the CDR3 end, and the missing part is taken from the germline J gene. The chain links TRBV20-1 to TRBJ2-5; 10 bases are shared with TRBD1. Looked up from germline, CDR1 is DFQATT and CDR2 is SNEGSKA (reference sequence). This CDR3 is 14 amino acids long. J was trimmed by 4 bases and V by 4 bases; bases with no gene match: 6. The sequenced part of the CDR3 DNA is TGCAGTGCTACCCGACAGGGGGCGCGAGAGACC. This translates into CSATRQGARET. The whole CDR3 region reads CSATRQGARETQYF.

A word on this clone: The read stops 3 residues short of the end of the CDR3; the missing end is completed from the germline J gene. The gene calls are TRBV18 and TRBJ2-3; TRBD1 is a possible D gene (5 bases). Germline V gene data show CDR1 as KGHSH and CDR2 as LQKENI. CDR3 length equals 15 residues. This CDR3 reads CASSPTRQFSETQYF. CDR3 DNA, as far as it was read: TGTGCCAGCTCACCGACGAGACAGTTTTCGGAGACG.

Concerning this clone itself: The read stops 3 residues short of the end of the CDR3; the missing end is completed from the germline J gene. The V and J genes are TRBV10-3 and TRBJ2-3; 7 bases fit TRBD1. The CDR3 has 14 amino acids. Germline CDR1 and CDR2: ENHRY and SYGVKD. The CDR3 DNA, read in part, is TGTGCCATCAGCCGGGGACAGATACAAGAGACG. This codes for CAISRGQIQET. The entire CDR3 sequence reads CAISRGQIQETQYF.

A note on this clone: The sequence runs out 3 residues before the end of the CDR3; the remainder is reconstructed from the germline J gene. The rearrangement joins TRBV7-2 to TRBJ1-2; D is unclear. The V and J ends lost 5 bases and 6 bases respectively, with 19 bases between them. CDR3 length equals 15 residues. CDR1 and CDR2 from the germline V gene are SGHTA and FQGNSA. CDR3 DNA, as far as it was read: TGTGCCAGCAGCGGCCAACAGAGGGCGAAGGATGGC. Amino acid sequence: CASSGQQRAKDG. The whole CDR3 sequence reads CASSGQQRAKDGYTF.

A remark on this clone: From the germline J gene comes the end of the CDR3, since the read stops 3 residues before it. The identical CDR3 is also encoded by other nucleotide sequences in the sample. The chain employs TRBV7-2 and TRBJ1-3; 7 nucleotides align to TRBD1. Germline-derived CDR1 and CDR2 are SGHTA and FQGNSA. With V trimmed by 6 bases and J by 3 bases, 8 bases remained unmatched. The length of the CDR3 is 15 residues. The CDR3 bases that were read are TGTGCCAGCAGTCAGGGGCAGGGGGGTGGAAACACC. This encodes CASSQGQGGGNT. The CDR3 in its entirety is CASSQGQGGGNTIYF. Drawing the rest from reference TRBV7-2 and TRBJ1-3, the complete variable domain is GAGVSQSPSNKVTEKGKDVELRCDPISGHTALYWYRQSLGQGLEFLIYFQGNSAPDKSGLPSDRFSAERTGGSVSTLTIQRTQQEDSAVYLCASSQGQGGGNTIYFGEGSWLTVV.

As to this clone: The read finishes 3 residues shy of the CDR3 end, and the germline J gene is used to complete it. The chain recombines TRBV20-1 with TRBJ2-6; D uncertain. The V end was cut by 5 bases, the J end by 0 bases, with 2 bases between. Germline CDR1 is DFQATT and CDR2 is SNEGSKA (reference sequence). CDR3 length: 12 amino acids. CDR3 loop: CSAYSGANVLTF. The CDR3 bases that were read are TGCAGTGCTTACTCTGGGGCCAACGTC.

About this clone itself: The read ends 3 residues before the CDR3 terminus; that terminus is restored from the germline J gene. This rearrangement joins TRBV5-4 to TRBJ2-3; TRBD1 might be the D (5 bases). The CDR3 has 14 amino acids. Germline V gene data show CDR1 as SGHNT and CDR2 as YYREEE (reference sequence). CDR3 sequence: CASKGNVGDETQYF. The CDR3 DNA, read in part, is TGTGCCAGCAAGGGGAACGTTGGAGACGAGACG.

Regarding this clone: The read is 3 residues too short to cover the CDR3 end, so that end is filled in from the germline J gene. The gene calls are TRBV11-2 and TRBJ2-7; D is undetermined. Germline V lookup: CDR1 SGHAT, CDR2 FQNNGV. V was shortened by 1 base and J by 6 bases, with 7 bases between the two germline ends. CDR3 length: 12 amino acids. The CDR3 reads CASSLGFGEQYF. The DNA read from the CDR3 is TGTGCCAGCAGCTTAGGTTTCGGCGAG.

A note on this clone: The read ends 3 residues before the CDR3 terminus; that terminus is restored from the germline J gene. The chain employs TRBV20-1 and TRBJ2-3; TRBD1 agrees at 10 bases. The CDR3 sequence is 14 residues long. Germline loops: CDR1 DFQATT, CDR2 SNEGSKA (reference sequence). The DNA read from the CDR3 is TGCAGTGCTACCCGACAGGGGGCGCGAGAGACG. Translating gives CSATRQGARET. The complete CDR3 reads CSATRQGARETQYF.

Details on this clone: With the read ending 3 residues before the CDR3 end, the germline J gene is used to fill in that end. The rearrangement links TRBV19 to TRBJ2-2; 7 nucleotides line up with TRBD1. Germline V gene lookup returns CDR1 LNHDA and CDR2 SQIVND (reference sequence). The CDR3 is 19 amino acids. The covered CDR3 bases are TGTGCCAGTAGTATTGACAGGGCCCGAACGAGCTCCTATAATTCACCG. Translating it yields CASSIDRARTSSYNSP. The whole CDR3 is CASSIDRARTSSYNSPLFF.

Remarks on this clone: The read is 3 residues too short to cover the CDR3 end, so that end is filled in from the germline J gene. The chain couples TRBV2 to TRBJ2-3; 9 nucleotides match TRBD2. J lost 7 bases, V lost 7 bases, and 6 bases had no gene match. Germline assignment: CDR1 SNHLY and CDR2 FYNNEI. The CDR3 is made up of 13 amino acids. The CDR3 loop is CASTGRGGNTQYF. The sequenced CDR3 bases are TGTGCCAGCACCGGGCGGGGGGGCAATACG. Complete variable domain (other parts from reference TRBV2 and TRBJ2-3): EPEVTQTPSHQVTQMGQEVILRCVPISNHLYFYWYRQILGQKVEFLVSFYNNEISEKSEIFDDQFSVERPDGSNFTLKIRSTKLEDSAMYFCASTGRGGNTQYFGPGTRLTVL.

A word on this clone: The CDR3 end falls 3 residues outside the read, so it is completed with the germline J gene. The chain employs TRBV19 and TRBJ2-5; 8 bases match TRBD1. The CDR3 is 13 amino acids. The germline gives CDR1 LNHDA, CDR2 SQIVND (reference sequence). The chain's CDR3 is CASSNTGGGTQYF. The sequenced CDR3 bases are TGTGCCAGTAGTAATACAGGGGGAGGCACC.

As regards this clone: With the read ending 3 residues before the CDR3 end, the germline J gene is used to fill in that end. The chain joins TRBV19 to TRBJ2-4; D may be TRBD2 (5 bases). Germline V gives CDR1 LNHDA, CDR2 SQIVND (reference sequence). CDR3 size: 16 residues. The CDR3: CASSIGQVLLGVGQYF. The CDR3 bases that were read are TGTGCCAGTAGTATCGGGCAGGTTCTACTCGGGGTTGGT.

The CDR3 is CASSYQENTGELFF. CDR3 bases read: TGTGCCAGCAGCTACCAGGAGAACACCGGGGAG. V is TRBV6-4 and J is TRBJ2-2, with D unclear. The read is 3 residues too short to cover the CDR3 end, so that end is filled in from the germline J gene. Trimming removed 6 bases from V and 1 base from J, with 9 bases in between. Germline V CDR1 and CDR2: MRHNA, SNTAGT. The CDR3 loop spans 14 amino acids.